A single sample is the source of the 19 T cell receptor beta chains below, sequenced in a study of Graves' ophthalmopathy and Graves' hyperthyroidism. TCR beta CDR3 amplification used RNA transcripts. RT-PCR in the first round used HTBI primers; a second-round multiplex PCR followed. From the multiplex PCR reads, TCRdb called clonotypes with MiXCR, one entry per CDR3 protein. Among 660,000 or so distinct CDR3 sequences listed, about 38% were seen once. Sequenced material: peripheral blood. Every receptor here comes from an adult man with Graves' ophthalmopathy.

This clonotype was seen a few times. This sequence joins TRBV20-1 and TRBJ1-2, with 10 bases identical to TRBD1. The CDR3 runs to 12 residues. The V segment lost 6 bases and the J segment 7 bases; nucleotides outside the gene matches: 5. CDR1 is DFQATT, CDR2 SNEGSKA, per germline (reference sequence). The CDR3 bases are TGCAGTGCCCAGGGACAGGGGACTGGCTACACCTTC. It translates to CSAQGQGTGYTF.

This clonotype came up many times. The chain is built from TRBV7-9 and TRBJ2-7; TRBD2 agrees at 8 bases. V dropped 5 bases and J dropped 3; count of bases not matched to a gene: 3. Germline V gene sequence: CDR1 SEHNR, CDR2 FQNEAQ (reference sequence). CDR3 length: 13 amino acids. CDR3 sequence (DNA): TGTGCCAGCAGCCCCGGGGGGGTCTACGAGCAGTACTTC. As protein: CASSPGGVYEQYF.

The chain recombines TRBV29-1 with TRBJ2-7; 11 positions agree with TRBD1. V lost 7 bases to trimming and J lost 7 bases; unmatched junction nucleotides: 6. The CDR3 runs to 12 residues. CDR1 SQVTM and CDR2 ANQGSEA come from the germline V gene. In nucleotides, the CDR3 is TGCAGCGCAAGGACAGGGGGCAGTGAGCAGTACTTC. It codes for CSARTGGSEQYF.

This clonotype was counted only a few times. The rearrangement joins TRBV12-3 or TRBV12-4 to TRBJ1-1; 7 nucleotides match TRBD1. This CDR3 contains 15 residues. The junction had 9 bases not matched to a gene; V was cut back by 2 bases and J by 6 bases. The CDR3 reads CASSLYYRGESEAFF. In DNA, the CDR3 is TGTGCCAGCAGTTTATATTACAGGGGTGAGTCTGAAGCTTTCTTT.

The chain couples TRBV28 to TRBJ1-4; D not certain. Between the trimmed V and J ends, which lost 4 bases and 0 bases, there was a span of 15 bases. Germline loops: CDR1 MDHEN, CDR2 SYDVKM. This CDR3 has 17 residues. CDR3 sequence: CASSSSRKLATNEKLFF. The CDR3 DNA is TGTGCCAGCAGTTCCTCCCGAAAATTAGCAACTAATGAAAAACTGTTTTTT.

Only a few counts were recorded for this clonotype. This may be a read error, as it is one base from a much larger clone. The V and J genes are TRBV24-1 and TRBJ1-1, with D unclear. This CDR3 comprises 13 residues. The germline V and J ends were trimmed by 9 bases and 6 bases, with 16 bases remaining between them. In germline, CDR1 is KGHDR, CDR2 SFDVKD. The CDR3, as DNA: TGTGCCACCGGGCCACGCTGGGGTCCTGAAGCTTTCTTT. This codes for CATGPRWGPEAFF.

CDR3 in DNA: TGTGCCAGCAGTGGGCACAGGGGTGGCTACACCTTC. Amino acid sequence: CASSGHRGGYTF. The rearrangement joins TRBV27 to TRBJ1-2, with 7 nucleotides matching TRBD1. The length of the CDR3 is 12 residues. The junction had 4 bases not matched to a gene; V was cut back by 5 bases and J by 7 bases. In germline, CDR1 is MNHEY, CDR2 SMNVEV (reference sequence).

This sequence joins TRBV5-8 and TRBJ1-1; D is undetermined. The CDR3 runs 14 residues. V shed 6 bases and J shed 2 bases, with 14 bases lying between them. Germline V gene sequence: CDR1 SGHTS, CDR2 YDEGEE. The CDR3 nucleotides read TGTGCCAGCAAGCGCCCGGGAATCAACACTGAAGCTTTCTTT. It yields the protein CASKRPGINTEAFF.

This clonotype was seen more than once but under ten times. The chain links TRBV2 to TRBJ1-3; D not certain. CDR3 length: 15 residues. Trimming took off 6 bases at V and 0 bases at J, with 12 bases between the two ends. Per germline, CDR1 SNHLY and CDR2 FYNNEI. As DNA, the CDR3 is TGTGCCAGCAGCCAGAATCACATCTCTGGAAACACCATATATTTT. Amino acid sequence: CASSQNHISGNTIYF.

With respect to this clonotype: With a much larger clone just one base away, this may be a read error. No conserved phenylalanine or tryptophan ends this CDR3, so it is likely a read error. This chain uses TRBV6-5 with TRBJ1-1; D is uncertain. This CDR3 comprises 12 residues. The germline V and J ends were trimmed by 4 bases and 3 bases, with 6 bases remaining between them. CDR1 is MNHEY and CDR2 is SVGAGI in the germline V gene. CDR3 DNA: TGTGCCAGCAGTTCGGCGCACACTGAAGCTTTCCTT. Its protein is CASSSAHTEAFL.

The rearrangement links TRBV5-1 to TRBJ1-2; TRBD1 matches at 8 bases. The CDR3 contains 14 residues. V dropped 2 bases and J dropped 1; count of bases not matched to a gene: 1. The germline CDR1 and CDR2 sequences are SGHRS and YFSETQ. The DNA of the CDR3 is TGCGCCAGCAGCTTCAGGGGGCTTAACTATGGCTACACCTTC. Translation: CASSFRGLNYGYTF.

The chain has TRBV25-1 and TRBJ1-2; 7 bases are shared with TRBD1. The CDR3 totals 12 residues. After removal of 5 bases from V and 13 bases from J, the junction contained 10 bases not matched to a gene. Germline V gene data show CDR1 as MGHDK and CDR2 as SYGVNS. The DNA of the CDR3 is TGTGCCAGCAGTACCCTCGGACAGGCGTTCACCTTC. Translation: CASSTLGQAFTF.

The chain employs TRBV25-1 and TRBJ1-2; the D gene is possibly TRBD1 (5 bases). The germline V and J ends were trimmed by 4 bases and 12 bases, with 12 bases remaining between them. From germline, CDR1 is MGHDK and CDR2 SYGVNS. There are 11 residues in the CDR3. CDR3 region: CASSGAGVHTF. Written as DNA, the CDR3 is TGTGCCAGCAGTGGGGCGGGGGTCCACACCTTC.

As for this clonotype: Being one base from a much bigger clone, this may be a read error. The CDR3 region is CASSFGTSRGPTMETQYF. The CDR3 coding sequence is TGTGCCAGCAGCTTCGGGACTAGCAGGGGGCCGACTATGGAGACCCAGTACTTC. The chain carries TRBV7-2 and TRBJ2-5; TRBD2 is a possible D gene (9 bases). CDR1 and CDR2 (germline): SGHTA, FQGNSA. V was trimmed by 3 bases and J by 5 bases, leaving 25 bases between them. CDR3 length: 18 residues.

The table lists this clonotype with many counts. Relative to the germline gene, one junction end is altered; a read error may explain this. In DNA, the CDR3 is TGTGCCAGCAGTATTGGCAGGAACACTGAAGCTTTCTTT. Encoded protein: CASSIGRNTEAFF. The rearrangement joins TRBV19 to TRBJ1-1; D is unresolved. This CDR3 has 13 residues. Germline lookup yields CDR1 LNHDA and CDR2 SQIVND (reference sequence).

This clonotype showed up many times. This chain connects TRBV7-8 to TRBJ1-3; no reliable D call. With 5 bases removed from V and 0 bases from J, the gap between germline ends came to 11 bases. This CDR3 comprises 15 residues. The germline V gene has CDR1 SGHVS and CDR2 FQNEAQ. The CDR3 region has the DNA TGTGCCAGCAGCCCCTACAGCCTCTCTGGAAACACCATATATTTT. Residues: CASSPYSLSGNTIYF. Complete variable domain (other parts from reference TRBV7-8 and TRBJ1-3): GAGVSQSPRYKVAKRGQDVALRCDPISGHVSLFWYQQALGQGPEFLTYFQNEAQLDKSGLPSDRFFAERPEGSVSTLKIQRTQQEDSAVYLCASSPYSLSGNTIYFGEGSWLTVV.

This clonotype appeared once. This chain joins TRBV20-1 and TRBJ1-2; D gene unclear. The germline V gene encodes CDR1 DFQATT and CDR2 SNEGSKA (reference sequence). CDR3 length: 13 amino acids. Trimming pared 3 bases from V and 0 bases from J, leaving 8 bases between. CDR3 sequence: CSASLAANYGYTF. The CDR3 DNA reads TGCAGTGCTAGCCTGGCAGCTAACTATGGCTACACCTTC.

V is TRBV27 and J is TRBJ2-5, with 8 positions matching TRBD1. CDR1 is MNHEY, CDR2 SMNVEV, per germline (reference sequence). The CDR3 loop spans 14 amino acids. V lost 5 bases to trimming and J lost 2 bases; unmatched junction nucleotides: 4. CDR3 bases: TGTGCCAGCAGTAAGACAGGGGAACAAGAGACCCAGTACTTC. Protein: CASSKTGEQETQYF.

This chain links TRBV10-3 with TRBJ1-6; possibly TRBD1 for D (5 bases). Trimming shortened V by 7 bases and J by 6 bases, and 10 bases separated the two germline ends. CDR1 ENHRY and CDR2 SYGVKD come from the germline V gene. The CDR3 covers 13 residues. The DNA of the CDR3 is TGTGCCATCAAGGGACGACGTAATTCACCCCTCCACTTT. It translates to CAIKGRRNSPLHF.